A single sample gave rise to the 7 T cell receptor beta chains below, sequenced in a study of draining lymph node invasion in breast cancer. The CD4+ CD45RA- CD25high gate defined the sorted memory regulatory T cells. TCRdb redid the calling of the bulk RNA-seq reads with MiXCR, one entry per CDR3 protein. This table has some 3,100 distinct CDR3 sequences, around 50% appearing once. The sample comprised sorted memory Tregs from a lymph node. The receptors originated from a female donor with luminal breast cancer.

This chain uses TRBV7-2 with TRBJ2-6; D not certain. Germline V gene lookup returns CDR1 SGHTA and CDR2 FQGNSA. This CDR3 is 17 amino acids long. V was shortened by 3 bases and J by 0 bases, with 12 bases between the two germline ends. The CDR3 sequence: CASSLQVSFSGANVLTF. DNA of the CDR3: TGTGCCAGCAGCTTGCAGGTATCCTTCTCTGGGGCCAACGTCCTGACTTTC.

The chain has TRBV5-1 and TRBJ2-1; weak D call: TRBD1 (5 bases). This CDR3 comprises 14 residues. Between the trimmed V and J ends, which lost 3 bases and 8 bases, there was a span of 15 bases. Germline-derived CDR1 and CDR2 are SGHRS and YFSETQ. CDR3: CASSSLTEGDEQFF. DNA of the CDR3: TGCGCCAGCAGCTCCTTAACCGAAGGGGATGAGCAGTTCTTC.

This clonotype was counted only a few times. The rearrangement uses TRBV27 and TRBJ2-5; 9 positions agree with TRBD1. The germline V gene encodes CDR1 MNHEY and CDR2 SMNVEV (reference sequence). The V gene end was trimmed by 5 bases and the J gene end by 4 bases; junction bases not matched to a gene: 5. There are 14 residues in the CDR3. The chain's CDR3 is CASSRTGEGETQYF. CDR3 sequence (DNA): TGTGCCAGCAGTAGGACAGGGGAGGGAGAGACCCAGTACTTC.

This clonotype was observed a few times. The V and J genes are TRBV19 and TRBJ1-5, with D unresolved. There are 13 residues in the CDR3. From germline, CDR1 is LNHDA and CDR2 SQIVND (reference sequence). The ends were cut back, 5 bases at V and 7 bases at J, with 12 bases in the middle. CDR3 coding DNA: TGTGCCAGTAGTCCCACCGACGGGCAGCCCCAGCATTTT. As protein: CASSPTDGQPQHF.

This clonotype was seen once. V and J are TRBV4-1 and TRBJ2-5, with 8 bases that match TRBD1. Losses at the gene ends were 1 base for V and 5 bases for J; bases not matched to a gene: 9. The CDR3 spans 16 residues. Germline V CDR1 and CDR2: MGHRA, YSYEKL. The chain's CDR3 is CASSQGFAGGAETQYF. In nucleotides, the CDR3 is TGCGCCAGCAGCCAAGGTTTTGCAGGGGGCGCGGAGACCCAGTACTTC.

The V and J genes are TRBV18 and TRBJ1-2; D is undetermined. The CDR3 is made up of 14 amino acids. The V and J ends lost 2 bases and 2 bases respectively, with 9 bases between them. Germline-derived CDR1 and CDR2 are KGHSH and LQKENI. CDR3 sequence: CASSPGGRNYGYTF. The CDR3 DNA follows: TGTGCCAGCTCACCAGGCGGAAGGAACTATGGCTACACCTTC.

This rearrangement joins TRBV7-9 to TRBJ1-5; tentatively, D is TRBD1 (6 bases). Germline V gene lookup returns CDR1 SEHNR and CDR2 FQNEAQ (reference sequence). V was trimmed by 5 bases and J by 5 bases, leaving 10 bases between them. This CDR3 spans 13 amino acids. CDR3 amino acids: CASSLEGDQPQHF. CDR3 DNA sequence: TGTGCCAGCAGCCTGGAGGGGGATCAGCCCCAGCATTTT.